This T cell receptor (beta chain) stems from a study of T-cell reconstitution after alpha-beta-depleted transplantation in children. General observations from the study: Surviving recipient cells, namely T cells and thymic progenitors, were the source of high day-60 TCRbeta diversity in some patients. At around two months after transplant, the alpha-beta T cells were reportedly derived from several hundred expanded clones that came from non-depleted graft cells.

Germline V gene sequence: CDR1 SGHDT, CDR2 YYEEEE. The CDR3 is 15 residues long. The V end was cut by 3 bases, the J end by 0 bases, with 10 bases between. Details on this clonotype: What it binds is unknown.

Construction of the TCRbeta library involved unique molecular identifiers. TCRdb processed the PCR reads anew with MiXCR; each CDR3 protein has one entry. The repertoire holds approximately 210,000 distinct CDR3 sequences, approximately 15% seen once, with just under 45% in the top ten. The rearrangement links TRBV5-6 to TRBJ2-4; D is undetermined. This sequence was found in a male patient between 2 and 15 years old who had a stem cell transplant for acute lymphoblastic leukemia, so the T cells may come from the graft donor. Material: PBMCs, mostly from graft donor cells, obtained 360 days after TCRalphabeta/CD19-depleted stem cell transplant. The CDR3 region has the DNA TGTGCCAGCAGCTATACAGCGCTAGCCAAAAACATTCAGTACTTC. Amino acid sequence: CASSYTALAKNIQYF.